This is a list of T cell receptor beta chains from one sample in a study of T-cell reconstitution after alpha-beta-depleted transplantation in children. MiXCR, run by TCRdb on the PCR reads, gives a single entry per CDR3 protein. The sample contains about 830,000 distinct CDR3 sequences, around 17% of which appear only once. Sequenced here: PBMCs, mostly from graft donor cells, sampled 360 days after TCRalphabeta/CD19-depleted stem cell transplant. These TCRs come from a male patient under 18 who had a stem cell transplant for acute lymphoblastic leukemia, so the T cells may come from the graft donor. Both conserved end residues are part of each CDR3. A D gene is named only where the DNA matches it firmly. A row's size may be missing; if present it is once, few, many or a size class.

J gene: TRBJ2-7
V gene: TRBV5-5
D gene: NA
clone size: few
CDR3 DNA: TGTGCCAGCAGCCCGGGCGAAATTTACGAGCAGTACTTC
CDR3 protein: CASSPGEIYEQYF

J gene: TRBJ2-7
V gene: TRBV29-1
D gene: TRBD1
clone size: NA
CDR3 DNA: TGCAGCGCTTCACAGGGGGTCTACGAGCAGTACTTC
CDR3 protein: CSASQGVYEQYF

J gene: TRBJ1-4
V gene: TRBV20-1
D gene: NA
clone size: few
CDR3 DNA: TGCAGTGCTAGAGATGGAGTGCGCGGGGAACTGTTTTTT
CDR3 protein: CSARDGVRGELFF

J gene: TRBJ2-3
V gene: TRBV20-1
D gene: TRBD2
clone size: NA
CDR3 DNA: TGCAGTGGCCACCTCGGACTAGCGGGAGGGCCGGGCACAGATACGCAGTATTTT
CDR3 protein: CSGHLGLAGGPGTDTQYF

J gene: TRBJ2-7
V gene: TRBV27
D gene: NA
clone size: few
CDR3 DNA: TGTGCCAGCAGTTTATCGAACGGCTACGAGCAGTACTTC
CDR3 protein: CASSLSNGYEQYF

J gene: TRBJ2-1
V gene: TRBV9
D gene: TRBD2
clone size: NA
CDR3 DNA: TGTGCCAGCAGTGGGAGCGGGGCGCCCTCCAATGAGCAGTTCTTC
CDR3 protein: CASSGSGAPSNEQFF

J gene: TRBJ1-4
V gene: TRBV7-9
D gene: NA
clone size: NA
CDR3 DNA: TGTGCCAGCAGCTTATATCCAGGGCCGAATGAAAAACTGTTTTTT
CDR3 protein: CASSLYPGPNEKLFF

J gene: TRBJ2-7
V gene: TRBV12-3/TRBV12-4
D gene: NA
clone size: many
CDR3 DNA: TGTGCCAGCAGTCTCCTCGACTACTCCGAGCAGTACTTC
CDR3 protein: CASSLLDYSEQYF

J gene: TRBJ2-3
V gene: TRBV3-1
D gene: TRBD1
clone size: NA
CDR3 DNA: TGTGCCAGCAGCCCCGGGACAGCACTCACAGATACGCAGTATTTT
CDR3 protein: CASSPGTALTDTQYF

J gene: TRBJ1-2
V gene: TRBV10-3
D gene: NA
clone size: many
CDR3 DNA: TGTGCCATCACGGTGGATCTTAACTATGGCTACACCTTC
CDR3 protein: CAITVDLNYGYTF

J gene: TRBJ2-7
V gene: TRBV4-1
D gene: NA
clone size: once
CDR3 DNA: TGCGCCAGCAGCCAAGAACCGGGGCGAGGGTTCTCCTACGAGCAGTACTTC
CDR3 protein: CASSQEPGRGFSYEQYF

J gene: TRBJ2-2
V gene: TRBV13
D gene: NA
clone size: few
CDR3 DNA: TGTGCCAGCAGCTACCCAACGGAATATCCTACCGGGGAGCTGTTTTTT
CDR3 protein: CASSYPTEYPTGELFF

J gene: TRBJ1-4
V gene: TRBV4-3
D gene: NA
clone size: few
CDR3 DNA: TGCGCCAGCAGCCAAGAATTCAGGACTATACCCCTGTTTTTT
CDR3 protein: CASSQEFRTIPLFF

J gene: TRBJ2-7
V gene: TRBV2
D gene: TRBD2
clone size: few
CDR3 DNA: TGTGCCAGCAGTCGTAGCGGGACCCCCGCCGAGCAGTACTTC
CDR3 protein: CASSRSGTPAEQYF

J gene: TRBJ2-5
V gene: TRBV5-1
D gene: TRBD2
clone size: NA
CDR3 DNA: TGCGCCAGCAGGTTTACCACAGGGAAAGCGGGAGCGAAAGAGACCCAGTACTTC
CDR3 protein: CASRFTTGKAGAKETQYF

J gene: TRBJ2-7
V gene: TRBV12-3/TRBV12-4
D gene: NA
clone size: few
CDR3 DNA: TGTGCCAGCAGTTTAGGTGACTCTCGCTCCTACGAGCAGTACTTC
CDR3 protein: CASSLGDSRSYEQYF

J gene: TRBJ2-3
V gene: TRBV4-2
D gene: NA
clone size: few
CDR3 DNA: TGTGCCAGCAGCCCCCTGGCTAGCAGCCTCACAGATACGCAGTATTTT
CDR3 protein: CASSPLASSLTDTQYF

J gene: TRBJ2-1
V gene: TRBV12-3/TRBV12-4
D gene: NA
clone size: few
CDR3 DNA: TGTGCCAGCAGTTCTGTAGAGCGGAACAATGAGCAGTTCTTC
CDR3 protein: CASSSVERNNEQFF

J gene: TRBJ1-4
V gene: TRBV20-1
D gene: TRBD1
clone size: few
CDR3 DNA: TGCAGTGCTAGTCCCCGCGGACAGGGGGCTTGGGAAAAACTGTTTTTT
CDR3 protein: CSASPRGQGAWEKLFF

J gene: TRBJ2-4
V gene: TRBV18
D gene: NA
clone size: many
CDR3 DNA: TGTGCCAGCTCACCACCGATTGAACAGCGTCTAGCCAAAAACATTCAGTACTTC
CDR3 protein: CASSPPIEQRLAKNIQYF